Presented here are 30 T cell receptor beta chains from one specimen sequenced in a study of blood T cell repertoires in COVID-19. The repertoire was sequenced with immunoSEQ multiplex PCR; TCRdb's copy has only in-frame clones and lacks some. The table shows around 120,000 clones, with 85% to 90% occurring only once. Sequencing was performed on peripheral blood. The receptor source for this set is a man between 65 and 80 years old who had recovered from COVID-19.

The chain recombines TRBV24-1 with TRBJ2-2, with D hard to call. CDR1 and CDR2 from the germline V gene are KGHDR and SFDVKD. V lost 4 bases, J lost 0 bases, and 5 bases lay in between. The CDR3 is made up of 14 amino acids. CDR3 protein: CATSEGANTGELFF. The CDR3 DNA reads TGTGCCACCAGTGAAGGAGCGAACACCGGGGAGCTGTTTTTT.

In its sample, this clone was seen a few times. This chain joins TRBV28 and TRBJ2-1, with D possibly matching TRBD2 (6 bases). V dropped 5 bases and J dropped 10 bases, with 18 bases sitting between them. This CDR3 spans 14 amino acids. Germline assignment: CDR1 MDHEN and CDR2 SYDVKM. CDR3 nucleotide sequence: TGTGCCAGCAGTAAGGGACTCGCTCGGGGGGAGCAGTTCTTC. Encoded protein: CASSKGLARGEQFF. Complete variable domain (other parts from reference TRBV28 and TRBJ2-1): DVKVTQSSRYLVKRTGEKVFLECVQDMDHENMFWYRQDPGLGLRLIYFSYDVKMKEKGDIPEGYSVSREKKERFSLILESASTNQTSMYLCASSKGLARGEQFFGPGTRLTVL.

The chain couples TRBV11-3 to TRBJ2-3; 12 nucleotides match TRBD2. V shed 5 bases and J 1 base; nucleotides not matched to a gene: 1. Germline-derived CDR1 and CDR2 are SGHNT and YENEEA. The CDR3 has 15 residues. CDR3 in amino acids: CASSPSGGGTDTQYF. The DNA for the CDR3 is TGTGCCAGCAGCCCTAGCGGGGGGGGCACAGATACGCAGTATTTT.

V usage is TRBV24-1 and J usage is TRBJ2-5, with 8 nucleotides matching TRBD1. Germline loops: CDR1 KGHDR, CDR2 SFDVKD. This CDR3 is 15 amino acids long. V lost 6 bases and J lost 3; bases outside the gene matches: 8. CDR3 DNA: TGTGCCACCAGTCCCGGACAGGGAGGAGAAGAGACCCAGTACTTC. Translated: CATSPGQGGEETQYF.

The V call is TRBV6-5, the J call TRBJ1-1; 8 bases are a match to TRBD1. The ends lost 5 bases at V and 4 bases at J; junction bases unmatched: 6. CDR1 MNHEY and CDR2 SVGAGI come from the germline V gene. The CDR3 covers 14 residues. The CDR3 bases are TGTGCCAGCAGTCAGGGGGCGTTTGGCACTGAAGCTTTCTTT. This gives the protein CASSQGAFGTEAFF.

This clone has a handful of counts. The DNA of the CDR3 is TGTGCCAGCAGTGGTCTCGGGACAGGGATCACAGATACGCAGTATTTT. Protein sequence: CASSGLGTGITDTQYF. This sequence joins TRBV25-1 and TRBJ2-3, with 9 bases matching TRBD1. The ends lost 4 bases at V and 2 bases at J; junction bases unmatched: 7. The CDR3 is 16 amino acids. The germline V gene has CDR1 MGHDK and CDR2 SYGVNS.

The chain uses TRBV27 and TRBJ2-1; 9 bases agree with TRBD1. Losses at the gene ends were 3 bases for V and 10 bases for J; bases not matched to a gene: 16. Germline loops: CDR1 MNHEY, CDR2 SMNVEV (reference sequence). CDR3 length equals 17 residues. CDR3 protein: CASSFRPPGDRAGEQFF. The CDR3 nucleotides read TGTGCCAGCAGTTTCCGTCCGCCCGGGGACAGGGCGGGGGAGCAGTTCTTC.

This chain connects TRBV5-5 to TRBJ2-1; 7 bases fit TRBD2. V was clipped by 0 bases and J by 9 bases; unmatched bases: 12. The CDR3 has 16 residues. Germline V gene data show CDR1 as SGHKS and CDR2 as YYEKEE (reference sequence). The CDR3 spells CASSLAGDYSGTEQFF. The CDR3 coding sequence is TGTGCCAGCAGCTTGGCCGGGGACTACTCTGGAACTGAGCAGTTCTTC.

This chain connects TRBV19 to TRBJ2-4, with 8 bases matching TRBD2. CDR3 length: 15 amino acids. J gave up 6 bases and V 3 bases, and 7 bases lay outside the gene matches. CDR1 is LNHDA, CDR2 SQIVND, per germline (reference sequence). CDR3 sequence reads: CASSIPGRAGNIQYF. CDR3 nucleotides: TGTGCCAGTAGTATCCCCGGGAGGGCCGGAAACATTCAGTACTTC.

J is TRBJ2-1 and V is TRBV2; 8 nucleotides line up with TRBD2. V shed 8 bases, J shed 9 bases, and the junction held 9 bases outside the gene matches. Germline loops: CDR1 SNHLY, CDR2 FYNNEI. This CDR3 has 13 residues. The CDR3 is CASGTSRDSEQFF. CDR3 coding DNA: TGTGCCAGCGGGACTAGTAGAGACAGTGAGCAGTTCTTC.

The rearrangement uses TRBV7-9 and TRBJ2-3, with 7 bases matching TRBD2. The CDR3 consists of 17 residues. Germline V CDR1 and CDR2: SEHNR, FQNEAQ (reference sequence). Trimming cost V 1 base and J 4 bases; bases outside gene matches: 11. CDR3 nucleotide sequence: TGTGCCAGCAGCTTAGTCCGTCCGACTAGCAGCCCAGATACGCAGTATTTT. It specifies CASSLVRPTSSPDTQYF.

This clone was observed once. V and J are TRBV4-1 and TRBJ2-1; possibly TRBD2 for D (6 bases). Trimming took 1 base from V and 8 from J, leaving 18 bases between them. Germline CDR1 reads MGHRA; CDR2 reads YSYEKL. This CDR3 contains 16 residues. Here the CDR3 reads CASSQGTSGFFDEQFF. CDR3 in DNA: TGCGCCAGCAGCCAAGGGACCAGCGGGTTCTTCGATGAGCAGTTCTTC.

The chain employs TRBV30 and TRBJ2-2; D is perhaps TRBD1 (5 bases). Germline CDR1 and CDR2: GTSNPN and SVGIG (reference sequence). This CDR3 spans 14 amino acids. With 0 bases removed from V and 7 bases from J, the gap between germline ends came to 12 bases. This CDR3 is CAWSVQGGNGELFF. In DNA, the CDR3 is TGTGCCTGGAGTGTGCAGGGTGGGAACGGGGAGCTGTTTTTT.

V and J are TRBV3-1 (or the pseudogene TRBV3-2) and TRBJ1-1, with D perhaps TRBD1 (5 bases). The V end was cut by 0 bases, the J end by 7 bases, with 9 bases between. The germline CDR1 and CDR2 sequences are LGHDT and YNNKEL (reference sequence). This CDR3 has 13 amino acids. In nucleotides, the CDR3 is TGTGCCAGCAGCCAAGATTCAGGGTTTGAAGCTTTCTTT. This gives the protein CASSQDSGFEAFF.

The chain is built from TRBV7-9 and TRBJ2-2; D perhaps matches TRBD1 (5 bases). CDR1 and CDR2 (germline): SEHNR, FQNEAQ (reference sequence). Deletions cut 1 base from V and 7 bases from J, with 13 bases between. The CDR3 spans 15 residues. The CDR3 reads CASSLGAGRYGELFF. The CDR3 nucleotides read TGTGCCAGCAGCTTAGGGGCAGGGCGTTACGGGGAGCTGTTTTTT.

CDR3 in amino acids: CASSLQYYEQYF. In DNA, the CDR3 is TGTGCCAGCAGCCTACAGTACTACGAGCAGTACTTC. The gene calls are TRBV7-9 and TRBJ2-7; D unclear. This CDR3 is 12 amino acids long. The V end was cut by 5 bases, the J end by 3 bases, with 8 bases between. Germline V gene data show CDR1 as SEHNR and CDR2 as FQNEAQ (reference sequence).

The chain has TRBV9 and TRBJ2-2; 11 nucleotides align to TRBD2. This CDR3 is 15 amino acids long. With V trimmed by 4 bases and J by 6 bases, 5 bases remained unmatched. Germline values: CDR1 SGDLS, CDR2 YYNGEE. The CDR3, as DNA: TGTGCCAGCAGCCCCGGGACTAGCGGTTCCGGGGAGCTGTTTTTT. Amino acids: CASSPGTSGSGELFF.

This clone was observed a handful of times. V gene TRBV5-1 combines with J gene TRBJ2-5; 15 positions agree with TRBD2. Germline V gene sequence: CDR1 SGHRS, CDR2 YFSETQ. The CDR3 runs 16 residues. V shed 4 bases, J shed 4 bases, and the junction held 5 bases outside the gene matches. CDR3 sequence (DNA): TGCGCCAGCAGCATAGGACTAGCGGGGGGGCGAGAGACCCAGTACTTC. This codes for CASSIGLAGGRETQYF.

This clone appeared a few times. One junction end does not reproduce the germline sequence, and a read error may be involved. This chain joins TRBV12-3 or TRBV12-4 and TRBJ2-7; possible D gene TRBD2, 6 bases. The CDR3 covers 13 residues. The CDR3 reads CASSPRNLAVAFF. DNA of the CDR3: TGTGCCAGCAGTCCCCGAAATTTAGCGGTAGCCTTCTTC.

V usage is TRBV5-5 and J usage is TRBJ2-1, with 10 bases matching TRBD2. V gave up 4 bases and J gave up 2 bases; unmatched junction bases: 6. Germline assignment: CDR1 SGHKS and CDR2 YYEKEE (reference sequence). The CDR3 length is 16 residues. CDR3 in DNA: TGTGCCAGCAGCCCGCGACTAGCGGGTACCTACAATGAGCAGTTCTTC. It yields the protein CASSPRLAGTYNEQFF. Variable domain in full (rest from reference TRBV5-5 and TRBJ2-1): DAGVTQSPTHLIKTRGQQVTLRCSPISGHKSVSWYQQVLGQGPQFIFQYYEKEERGRGNFPDRFSARQFPNYSSELNVNALLLGDSALYLCASSPRLAGTYNEQFFGPGTRLTVL.

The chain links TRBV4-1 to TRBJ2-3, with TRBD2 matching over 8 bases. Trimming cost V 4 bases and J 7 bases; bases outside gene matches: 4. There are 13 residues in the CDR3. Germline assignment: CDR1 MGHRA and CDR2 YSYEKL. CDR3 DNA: TGCGCCAGCAGCCTTTTAGCGGGGCATACGCAGTATTTT. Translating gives CASSLLAGHTQYF.

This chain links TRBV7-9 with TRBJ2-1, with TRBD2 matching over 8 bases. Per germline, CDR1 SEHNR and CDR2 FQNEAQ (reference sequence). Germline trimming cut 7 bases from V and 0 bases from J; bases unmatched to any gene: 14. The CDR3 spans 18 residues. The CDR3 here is CASTHGGQRGISYNEQFF. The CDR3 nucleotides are TGTGCCAGCACCCATGGGGGGCAGCGGGGGATCTCCTACAATGAGCAGTTCTTC.

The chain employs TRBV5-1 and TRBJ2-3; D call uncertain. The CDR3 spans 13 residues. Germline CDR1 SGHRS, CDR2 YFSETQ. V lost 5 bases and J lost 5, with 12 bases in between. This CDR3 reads CASSGQAGDTQYF. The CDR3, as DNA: TGCGCCAGCAGTGGTCAGGCTGGAGATACGCAGTATTTT.

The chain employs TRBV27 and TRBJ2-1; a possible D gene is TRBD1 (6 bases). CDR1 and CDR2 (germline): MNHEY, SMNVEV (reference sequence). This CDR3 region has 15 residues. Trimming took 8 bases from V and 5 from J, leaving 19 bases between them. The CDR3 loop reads CASPRGGSLHNEQFF. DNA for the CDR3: TGTGCCAGCCCCCGAGGGGGTAGCCTACACAATGAGCAGTTCTTC.

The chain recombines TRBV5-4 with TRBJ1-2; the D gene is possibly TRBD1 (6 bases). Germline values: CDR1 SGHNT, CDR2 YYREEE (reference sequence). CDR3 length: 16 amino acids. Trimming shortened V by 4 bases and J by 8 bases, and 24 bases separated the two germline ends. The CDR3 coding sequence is TGTGCCAGCAGCGCCAACGTACAGGGCACGGTGAGGGGCTACACCTTC. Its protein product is CASSANVQGTVRGYTF.

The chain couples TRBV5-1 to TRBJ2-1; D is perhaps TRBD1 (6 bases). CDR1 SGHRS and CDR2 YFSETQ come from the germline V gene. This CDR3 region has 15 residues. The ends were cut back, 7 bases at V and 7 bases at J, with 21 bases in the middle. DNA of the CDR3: TGCGCCAGCTCGACCGTGGGACAAGTCCTTAATGAGCAGTTCTTC. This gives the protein CASSTVGQVLNEQFF.

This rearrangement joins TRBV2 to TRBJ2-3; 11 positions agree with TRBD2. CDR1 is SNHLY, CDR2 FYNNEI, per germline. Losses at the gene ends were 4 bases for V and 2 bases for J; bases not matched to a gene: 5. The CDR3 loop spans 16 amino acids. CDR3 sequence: CASSGRLAGYTDTQYF. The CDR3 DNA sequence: TGTGCCAGCAGTGGCCGACTAGCGGGGTACACAGATACGCAGTATTTT. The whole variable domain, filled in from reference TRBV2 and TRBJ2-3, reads EPEVTQTPSHQVTQMGQEVILRCVPISNHLYFYWYRQILGQKVEFLVSFYNNEISEKSEIFDDQFSVERPDGSNFTLKIRSTKLEDSAMYFCASSGRLAGYTDTQYFGPGTRLTVL.

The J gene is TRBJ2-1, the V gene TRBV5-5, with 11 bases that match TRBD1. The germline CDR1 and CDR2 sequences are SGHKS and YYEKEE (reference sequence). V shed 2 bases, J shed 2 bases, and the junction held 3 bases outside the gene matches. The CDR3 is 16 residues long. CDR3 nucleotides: TGTGCCAGCAGCTTTGAGGGACAGGGGGCCTACAATGAGCAGTTCTTC. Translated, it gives CASSFEGQGAYNEQFF. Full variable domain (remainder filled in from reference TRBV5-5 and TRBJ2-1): DAGVTQSPTHLIKTRGQQVTLRCSPISGHKSVSWYQQVLGQGPQFIFQYYEKEERGRGNFPDRFSARQFPNYSSELNVNALLLGDSALYLCASSFEGQGAYNEQFFGPGTRLTVL.

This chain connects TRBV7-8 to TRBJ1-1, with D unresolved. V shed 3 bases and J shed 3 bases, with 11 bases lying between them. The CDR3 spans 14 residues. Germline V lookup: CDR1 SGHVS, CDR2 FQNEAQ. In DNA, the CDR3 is TGTGCCAGCAGCTTCCGGCAGGTGGACACTGAAGCTTTCTTT. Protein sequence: CASSFRQVDTEAFF.

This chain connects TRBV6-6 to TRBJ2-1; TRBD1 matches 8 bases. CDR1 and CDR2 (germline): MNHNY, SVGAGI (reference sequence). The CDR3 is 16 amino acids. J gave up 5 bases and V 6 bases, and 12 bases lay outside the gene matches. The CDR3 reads CASSRKPDREDNEQFF. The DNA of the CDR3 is TGTGCCAGCAGCCGGAAACCGGACAGGGAGGACAATGAGCAGTTCTTC.